This TCR beta chain was recovered during a study of T cell responses to AZD1222 COVID-19 vaccine. Study results and limitations: White British donors predominated, females outnumbered males, and clonal diversity was possibly underestimated.

In germline, CDR1 is LNHDA, CDR2 SQIVND (reference sequence). The CDR3 consists of 17 residues. J lost 0 bases, V lost 4 bases, and 8 bases had no gene match. With respect to this clone: As yet, its antigen is unknown.

Produced via immunoSEQ multiplex PCR; TCRdb's table is partial and in-frame only. The sample includes more than 90,000 clones, about 86% of them seen just once. This clonotype originated in an adult who received the AZD1222 COVID-19 vaccine. This chain joins TRBV19 and TRBJ1-1; 10 bases agree with TRBD1. Sequences were derived from peripheral blood, sampled 28 days after the second AZD1222 dose. This CDR3 reads CASSTRPGQGMNTEAFF. In DNA, the CDR3 is TGTGCCAGTAGTACGAGACCGGGACAGGGGATGAACACTGAAGCTTTCTTT.